This paragraph covers one T cell receptor (beta chain) sequence. These data come from a study of blood T cell repertoires in COVID-19. Clones were read by immunoSEQ multiplex PCR, and TCRdb kept only the in-frame ones, dropping some. The data show 350,000 to 450,000 clones, 70% to 90% seen once. This receptor was taken from a woman in her 40s with COVID-19, enrolled during active disease. The source material was peripheral blood.

Here the CDR3 DNA reads TGTGCCAGCAGCCTTGGGGGCTTCCTAGTTTCATCAGACTACAATGAGCAGTTCTTC. Its translation: CASSLGGFLVSSDYNEQFF. The chain has TRBV5-4 and TRBJ2-1; TRBD1 might be the D (6 bases). The CDR3 has 19 residues. Germline V gene data show CDR1 as SGHNT and CDR2 as YYREEE (reference sequence). Trimming cost V 4 bases and J 3 bases, with 26 bases left between them.